This TCR beta chain was documented in a study of a mutant IDH1 vaccine in newly diagnosed glioma. The overall study: Following radiotherapy alone, or alongside temozolomide cycles, vaccination was started after an interval of 4-6 weeks. Visit timing is recorded as week 35 for V12 and week 47 for V13.

Stated time point: week 47, end of study. Alongside topical imiquimod, each dose of vaccine comprised 300 ug of mutant IDH1 20-mer peptide. This clone was seen only a few times. Its antigen remains unidentified. The junction and the germline gene differ at one end; a read error may be behind it. Study-wide findings and caveats: Pseudoprogression seemed unlinked to shifts in top peripheral T cell clonotypes.

TCRdb's copy holds only in-frame clones and misses some; the assay was immunoSEQ multiplex PCR. The table includes about 34,000 clones, about 83% detected once. CDR1 SQVTM and CDR2 ANQGSEA come from the germline V gene. This CDR3 comprises 11 residues. This clonotype originated in a woman under 40 with glioma. This chain connects TRBV29-1 to TRBJ1-1, with D uncertain. The specimen was PBMCs, collected from a glioma patient whose treatment included an IDH1 peptide vaccine. CDR3 residues: CSAERNTEAFF. CDR3 nucleotides: TGCAGCGCTGAAAGGAACACTGAAGCTTTCTTT.